Below, 16 T cell receptor beta chains from the same sample are listed, as sequenced in a study of breast tumors, draining lymph nodes, adjacent tissues. The lymph nodes were axillary draining lymph nodes from breast cancer patients. TCRdb called the multiplex PCR reads again in MiXCR, with one record for every CDR3 protein. The sample consists of nearly 110,000 distinct CDR3 sequences, around 30% of them appearing once. Material for sequencing was axillary lymph node tissue. These receptors came from a female donor with breast cancer. Some clones in this sample may be carry-over from other donors' samples.

This clonotype has ten or more counts. The chain combines TRBV2 with TRBJ2-5; possible D gene TRBD2, 5 bases. Trimming shortened V by 6 bases and J by 5 bases, and 7 bases separated the two germline ends. This CDR3 is 11 amino acids long. Looked up from germline, CDR1 is SNHLY and CDR2 is FYNNEI. The chain's CDR3 is CASRGGETQYF. In nucleotides, the CDR3 is TGTGCCAGCAGGGGCGGGGAGACCCAGTACTTC.

On this clonotype itself: This clone may be a read error of a much larger clone one base away. The CDR3 is CASRPGTVSNQPQHF. The CDR3 region has the DNA TGTGCCAGCAGACCGGGGACAGTTAGCAATCAGCCCCAGCATTTT. The chain employs TRBV6-2 or TRBV6-3 and TRBJ1-5, with 7 nucleotides matching TRBD1. Germline CDR1 and CDR2: MNHEY and SVGEGT. The trim removed 6 bases at V and 0 bases at J, leaving 5 bases unmatched. The CDR3 covers 15 residues.

This sequence joins TRBV29-1 and TRBJ1-2, with D unclear. The CDR3 runs to 12 residues. CDR1 is SQVTM and CDR2 is ANQGSEA in the germline V gene. V lost 1 base and J lost 4, with 7 bases in between. The CDR3 bases are TGCAGCGTTGAAGCACAGTCCTATGGCTACACCTTC. This translates into CSVEAQSYGYTF.

The chain employs TRBV27 and TRBJ2-2; 11 bases fit TRBD2. This CDR3 contains 17 residues. The junction had 11 bases not matched to a gene; V was cut back by 8 bases and J by 3 bases. Germline values: CDR1 MNHEY, CDR2 SMNVEV (reference sequence). The DNA of the CDR3 is TGTGCCAGCCGACGTCTAGCGGGAGGCCCTTACACCGGGGAGCTGTTTTTT. It codes for CASRRLAGGPYTGELFF.

The table lists this clonotype with many counts. The chain carries TRBV12-3 or TRBV12-4 and TRBJ2-3; D tentatively reads TRBD1 or TRBD2 (6 bases each). CDR3 length: 16 residues. Between the trimmed V and J ends, which lost 5 bases and 4 bases, there was a span of 19 bases. CDR3 DNA: TGTGCCAGCAGTGGGGGGACGGGGGCCCGCGCAGATACGCAGTATTTT. Translation gives CASSGGTGARADTQYF.

With regard to this clonotype: An end of the junction does not agree with germline; a read error may underlie this. For the CDR3, the DNA is TGCAGTGCTCGACTAGCGGGGGTTTCAAATTTT. It yields the protein CSARLAGVSNF. The rearrangement joins TRBV20-1 to TRBJ2-3, with TRBD2 matching 12 bases. Looked up from germline, CDR1 is DFQATT and CDR2 is SNEGSKA (reference sequence). This CDR3 has 11 residues.

On this clonotype: This clone may be a read error of a much larger clone one base away. The chain joins TRBV11-3 to TRBJ2-5; TRBD1 matches at 7 bases. Germline loops: CDR1 SGHNT, CDR2 YENEEA. V was clipped by 5 bases and J by 2 bases; unmatched bases: 11. The CDR3 runs to 16 residues. In DNA, the CDR3 is TGTGCCAGCAGCGCAACCACAGGGGCCCGTCAAGAGACCCAGTACTTC. This sequence encodes CASSATTGARQETQYF.

The rearrangement joins TRBV7-9 to TRBJ2-2; 7 nucleotides align to TRBD1. The CDR3 has 13 amino acids. After removal of 5 bases from V and 5 bases from J, the junction contained 2 bases not matched to a gene. The germline V gene encodes CDR1 SEHNR and CDR2 FQNEAQ (reference sequence). Here the CDR3 reads CASSQTGTGELFF. CDR3 nucleotides: TGTGCCAGCAGCCAGACAGGGACCGGGGAGCTGTTTTTT.

This rearrangement joins TRBV7-3 to TRBJ2-7; D tentatively fits TRBD1 or TRBD2 (6 bases each). Germline V gene data show CDR1 as SGHTA and CDR2 as FQGTGA. V was clipped by 5 bases and J by 0 bases, with 17 bases between them. The CDR3 consists of 16 residues. CDR3 sequence reads: CASSILGGASSYEQYF. In DNA, the CDR3 is TGTGCCAGCAGCATCCTGGGGGGCGCAAGCTCCTACGAGCAGTACTTC.

About this clonotype: This CDR3 fails to terminate in the conserved phenylalanine or tryptophan, so it likely reflects a read error. The V call is TRBV3-1, the J call TRBJ1-6; a weak D match, TRBD1 (5 bases). The germline gives CDR1 LGHDT, CDR2 YNNKEL (reference sequence). The CDR3 has 14 amino acids. CDR3 protein: CASSLGQGGSPLHL. Written as DNA, the CDR3 is TGCGCCAGCAGCCTGGGGCAGGGTGGCTCACCCCTCCACCTT.

The gene calls are TRBV30 and TRBJ2-2; no firm D call. This CDR3 is built from 14 residues. Between the trimmed V and J ends, which lost 3 bases and 4 bases, there was a span of 12 bases. The germline gives CDR1 GTSNPN, CDR2 SVGIG (reference sequence). In DNA form, the CDR3 reads TGTGCCTGGAGATCAGCCGGTCCCACCGGGGAGCTGTTTTTT. Encoded protein: CAWRSAGPTGELFF. The variable domain in full, with the rest retrieved from reference TRBV30 and TRBJ2-2, is SQTIHQWPATLVQPVGSPLSLECTVEGTSNPNLYWYRQAAGRGLQLLFYSVGIGQISSEVPQNLSASRPQDRQFILSSKKLLLSDSGFYLCAWRSAGPTGELFFGEGSRLTVL.

This clonotype was counted many times. This rearrangement joins TRBV4-1 to TRBJ2-2, with 8 bases aligning to TRBD1. Germline V lookup: CDR1 MGHRA, CDR2 YSYEKL. The CDR3 is made up of 16 amino acids. J lost 2 bases, V lost 2 bases, and 4 bases had no gene match. The CDR3 is CASSQIRGQNTGELFF. The CDR3 nucleotides read TGCGCCAGCAGCCAAATCAGGGGGCAAAACACCGGGGAGCTGTTTTTT.

This clonotype was counted at least ten times. The chain employs TRBV20-1 and TRBJ2-7; 10 positions agree with TRBD2. Germline V gives CDR1 DFQATT, CDR2 SNEGSKA (reference sequence). The CDR3 sequence is 14 residues long. With 6 bases clipped from V and 4 bases from J, the junction kept 9 bases outside the gene matches. CDR3: CSARTSGNLYEQYF. CDR3 coding DNA: TGCAGTGCGCGCACTAGCGGGAATTTGTACGAGCAGTACTTC.

The rearrangement uses TRBV29-1 and TRBJ1-2; D perhaps matches TRBD1 (5 bases). CDR3 length equals 12 residues. V dropped 6 bases and J dropped 6 bases, with 14 bases sitting between them. Germline CDR1 reads SQVTM; CDR2 reads ANQGSEA. The CDR3 loop reads CSVGQWGNGYTF. CDR3 nucleotide sequence: TGCAGCGTGGGTCAGTGGGGGAATGGCTACACCTTC.

This clonotype is labeled as medium-sized (0.01 to 0.1%). This chain uses TRBV3-1 with TRBJ2-1, with D maybe TRBD1 (5 bases). The CDR3 runs to 14 residues. The ends were cut back, 6 bases at V and 5 bases at J, with 14 bases in the middle. The V gene's germline CDR1 is LGHDT and CDR2 YNNKEL (reference sequence). The CDR3 reads CASSSRVSDNEQFF. The CDR3 bases are TGTGCCAGCAGTAGCAGGGTATCGGACAATGAGCAGTTCTTC.

This clonotype was counted ten times or more. The gene calls are TRBV20-1 and TRBJ1-5; no clear D. CDR3 length: 16 amino acids. Trimming cost V 2 bases and J 0 bases, with 14 bases left between them. Germline CDR1 DFQATT, CDR2 SNEGSKA (reference sequence). The CDR3 is CSARWGKGFSNQPQHF. The DNA of the CDR3 is TGCAGTGCTAGATGGGGAAAGGGCTTTAGCAATCAGCCCCAGCATTTT.